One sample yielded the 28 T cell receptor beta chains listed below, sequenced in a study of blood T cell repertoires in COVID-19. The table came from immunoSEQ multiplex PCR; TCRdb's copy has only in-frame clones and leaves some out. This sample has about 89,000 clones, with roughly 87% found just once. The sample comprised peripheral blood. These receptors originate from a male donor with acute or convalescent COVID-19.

The CDR3 region has the DNA TGTGCCAGCAGCTTAAGGCCTAGCGGGGGGCAAGAGACCCAGTACTTC. Translation: CASSLRPSGGQETQYF. The V call is TRBV7-6, the J call TRBJ2-5; 11 bases align to TRBD2. V dropped 2 bases and J dropped 2; count of bases not matched to a gene: 4. The CDR3 has 16 amino acids. Germline CDR1 reads SGHVS; CDR2 reads FNYEAQ.

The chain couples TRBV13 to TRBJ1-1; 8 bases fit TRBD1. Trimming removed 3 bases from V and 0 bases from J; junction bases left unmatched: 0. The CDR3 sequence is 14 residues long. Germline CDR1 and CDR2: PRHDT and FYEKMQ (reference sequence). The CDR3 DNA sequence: TGTGCCAGCAGCTTGACAGGGGTGAACACTGAAGCTTTCTTT. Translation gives CASSLTGVNTEAFF.

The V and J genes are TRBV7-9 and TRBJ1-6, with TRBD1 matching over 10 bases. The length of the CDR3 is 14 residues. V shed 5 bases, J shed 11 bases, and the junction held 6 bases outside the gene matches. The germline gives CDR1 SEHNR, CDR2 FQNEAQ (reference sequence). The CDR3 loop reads CASSRGQGEPPLHF. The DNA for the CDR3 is TGTGCCAGCAGCCGCGGACAGGGGGAACCACCCCTCCACTTT.

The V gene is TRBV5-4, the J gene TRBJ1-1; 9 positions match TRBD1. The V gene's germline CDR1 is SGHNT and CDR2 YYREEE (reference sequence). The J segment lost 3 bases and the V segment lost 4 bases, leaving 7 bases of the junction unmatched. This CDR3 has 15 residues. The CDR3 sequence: CASSIKTGGDTEAFF. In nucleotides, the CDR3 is TGTGCCAGCAGCATCAAGACAGGGGGGGACACTGAAGCTTTCTTT.

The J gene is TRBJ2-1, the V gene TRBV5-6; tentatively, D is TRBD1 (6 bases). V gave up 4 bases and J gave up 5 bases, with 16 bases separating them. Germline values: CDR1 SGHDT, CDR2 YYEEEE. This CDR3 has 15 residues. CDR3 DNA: TGTGCCAGCAGCCCCCGGGACATAAGACACAATGAGCAGTTCTTC. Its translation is CASSPRDIRHNEQFF.

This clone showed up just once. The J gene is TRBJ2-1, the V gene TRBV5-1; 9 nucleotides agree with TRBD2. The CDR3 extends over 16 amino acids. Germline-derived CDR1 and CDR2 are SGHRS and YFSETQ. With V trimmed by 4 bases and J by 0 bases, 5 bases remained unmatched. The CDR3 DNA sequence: TGCGCCAGCAGCACGATACTAGCGGGCTCCTACAATGAGCAGTTCTTC. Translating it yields CASSTILAGSYNEQFF.

For the CDR3, the DNA is TGTGCCAGCAGCTTGACGGGTAGCCGGACAGATACGCAGTATTTT. Protein product: CASSLTGSRTDTQYF. The V call is TRBV5-4, the J call TRBJ2-3; D unclear. The CDR3 consists of 15 residues. V was cut by 1 base and J by 3 bases, with 12 bases left in between. Germline lookup yields CDR1 SGHNT and CDR2 YYREEE (reference sequence).

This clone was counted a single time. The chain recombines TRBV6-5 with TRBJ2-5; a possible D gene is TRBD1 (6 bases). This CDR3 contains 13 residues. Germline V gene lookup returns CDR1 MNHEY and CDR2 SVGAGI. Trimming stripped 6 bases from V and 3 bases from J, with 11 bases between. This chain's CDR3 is CASSQTGKETQYF. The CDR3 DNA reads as TGTGCCAGCAGCCAAACAGGGAAAGAGACCCAGTACTTC.

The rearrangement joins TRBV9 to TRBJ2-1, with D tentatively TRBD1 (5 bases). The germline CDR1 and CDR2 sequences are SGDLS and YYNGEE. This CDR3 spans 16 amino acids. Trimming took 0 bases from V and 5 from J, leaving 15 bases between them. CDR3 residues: CASSVVGRAGDNEQFF. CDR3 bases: TGTGCCAGCAGCGTAGTTGGCAGGGCCGGCGACAATGAGCAGTTCTTC. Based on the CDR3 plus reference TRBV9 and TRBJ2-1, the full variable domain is DSGVTQTPKHLITATGQRVTLRCSPRSGDLSVYWYQQSLDQGLQFLIQYYNGEERAKGNILERFSAQQFPDLHSELNLSSLELGDSALYFCASSVVGRAGDNEQFFGPGTRLTVL.

The CDR3 region has the DNA TGTGCCAGCAGCTTCGGTGGCACAGGCCTAGGGGAGCAGTACTTC. Translating gives CASSFGGTGLGEQYF. This rearrangement joins TRBV5-4 to TRBJ2-7; TRBD1 might be the D (5 bases). This CDR3 spans 15 amino acids. The germline CDR1 and CDR2 sequences are SGHNT and YYREEE (reference sequence). V was trimmed by 2 bases and J by 7 bases, leaving 19 bases between them.

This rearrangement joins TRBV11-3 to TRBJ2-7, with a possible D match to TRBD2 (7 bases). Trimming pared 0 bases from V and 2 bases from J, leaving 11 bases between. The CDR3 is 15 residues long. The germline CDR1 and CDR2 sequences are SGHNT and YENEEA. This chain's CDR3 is CASSLEGGPTYEQYF. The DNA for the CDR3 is TGTGCCAGCAGCTTAGAGGGGGGGCCAACCTACGAGCAGTACTTC. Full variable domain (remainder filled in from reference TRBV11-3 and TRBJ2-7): EAGVVQSPRYKIIEKKQPVAFWCNPISGHNTLYWYLQNLGQGPELLIRYENEEAVDDSQLPKDRFSAERLKGVDSTLKIQPAELGDSAVYLCASSLEGGPTYEQYFGPGTRLTVT.

This chain's CDR3 is CASSLGDSQETQYF. The CDR3 coding sequence is TGTGCCAGCAGCTTAGGGGACAGTCAAGAGACCCAGTACTTC. The rearrangement joins TRBV7-8 to TRBJ2-5, with 7 bases aligning to TRBD1. Germline V lookup: CDR1 SGHVS, CDR2 FQNEAQ. The V gene end was trimmed by 1 base and the J gene end by 2 bases; junction bases not matched to a gene: 1. The CDR3 loop spans 14 amino acids. Using reference TRBV7-8 and TRBJ2-5 for the parts outside the CDR3, the full variable domain is GAGVSQSPRYKVAKRGQDVALRCDPISGHVSLFWYQQALGQGPEFLTYFQNEAQLDKSGLPSDRFFAERPEGSVSTLKIQRTQQEDSAVYLCASSLGDSQETQYFGPGTRLLVL.

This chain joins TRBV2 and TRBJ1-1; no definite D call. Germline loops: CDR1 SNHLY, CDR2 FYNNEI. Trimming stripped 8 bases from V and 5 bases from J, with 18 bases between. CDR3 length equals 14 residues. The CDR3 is CASCPPEWETEAFF. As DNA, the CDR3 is TGTGCCAGCTGCCCACCCGAGTGGGAGACTGAAGCTTTCTTT.

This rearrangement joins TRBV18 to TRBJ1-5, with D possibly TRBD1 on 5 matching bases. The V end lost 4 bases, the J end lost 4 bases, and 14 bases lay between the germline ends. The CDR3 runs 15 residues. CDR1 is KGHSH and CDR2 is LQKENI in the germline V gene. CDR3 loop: CASSLSEGLNQPQHF. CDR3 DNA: TGTGCCAGCTCACTTTCGGAGGGGCTAAATCAGCCCCAGCATTTT.

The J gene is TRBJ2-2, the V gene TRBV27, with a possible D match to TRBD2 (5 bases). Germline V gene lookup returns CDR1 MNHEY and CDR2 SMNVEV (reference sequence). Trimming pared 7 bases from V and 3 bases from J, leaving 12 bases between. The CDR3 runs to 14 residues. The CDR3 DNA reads TGTGCCAGCAAAGCTTTGCGGGACACCGGGGAGCTGTTTTTT. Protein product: CASKALRDTGELFF.

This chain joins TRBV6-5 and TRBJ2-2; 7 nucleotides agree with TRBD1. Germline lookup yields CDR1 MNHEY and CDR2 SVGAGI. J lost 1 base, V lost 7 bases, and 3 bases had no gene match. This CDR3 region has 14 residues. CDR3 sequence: CASTGTENTGELFF. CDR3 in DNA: TGTGCCAGCACAGGGACAGAGAACACCGGGGAGCTGTTTTTT.

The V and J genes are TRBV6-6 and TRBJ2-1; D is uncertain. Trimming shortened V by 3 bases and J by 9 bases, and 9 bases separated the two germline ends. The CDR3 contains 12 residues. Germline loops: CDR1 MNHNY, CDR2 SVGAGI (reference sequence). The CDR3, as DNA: TGTGCCAGCAGTTATCCAAATAGTGAGCAGTTCTTC. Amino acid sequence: CASSYPNSEQFF.

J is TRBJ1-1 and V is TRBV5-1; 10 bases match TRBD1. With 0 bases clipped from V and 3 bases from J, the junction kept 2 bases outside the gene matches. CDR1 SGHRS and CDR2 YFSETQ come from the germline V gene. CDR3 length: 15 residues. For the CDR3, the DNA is TGCGCCAGCAGCTTGGAGGGACAGGGGTACACTGAAGCTTTCTTT. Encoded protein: CASSLEGQGYTEAFF.

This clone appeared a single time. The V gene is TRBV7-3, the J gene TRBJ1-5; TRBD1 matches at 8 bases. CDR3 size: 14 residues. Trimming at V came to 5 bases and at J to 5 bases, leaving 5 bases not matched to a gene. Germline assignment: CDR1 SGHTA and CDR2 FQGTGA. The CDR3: CASSPGQGDQPQHF. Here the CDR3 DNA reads TGTGCCAGCAGCCCTGGACAGGGTGATCAGCCCCAGCATTTT.

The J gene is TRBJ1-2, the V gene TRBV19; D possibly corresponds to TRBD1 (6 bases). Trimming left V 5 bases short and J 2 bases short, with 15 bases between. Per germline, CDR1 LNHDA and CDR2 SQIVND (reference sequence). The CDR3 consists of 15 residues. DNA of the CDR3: TGTGCCAGTAGTCCTCAGGGGCAAATGAACTATGGCTACACCTTC. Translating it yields CASSPQGQMNYGYTF.

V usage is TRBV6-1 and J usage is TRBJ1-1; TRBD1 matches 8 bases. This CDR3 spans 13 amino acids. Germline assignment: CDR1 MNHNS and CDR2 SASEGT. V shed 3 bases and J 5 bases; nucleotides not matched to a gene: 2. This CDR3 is CASSDTGGTEAFF. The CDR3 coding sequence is TGTGCCAGCAGTGACACAGGGGGAACTGAAGCTTTCTTT.

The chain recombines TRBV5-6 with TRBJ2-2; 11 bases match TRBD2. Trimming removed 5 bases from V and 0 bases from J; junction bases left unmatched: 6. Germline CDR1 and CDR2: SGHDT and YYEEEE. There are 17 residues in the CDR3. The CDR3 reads CASRQTSGATNTGELFF. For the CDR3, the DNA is TGTGCCAGCAGACAGACTAGCGGGGCAACGAACACCGGGGAGCTGTTTTTT.

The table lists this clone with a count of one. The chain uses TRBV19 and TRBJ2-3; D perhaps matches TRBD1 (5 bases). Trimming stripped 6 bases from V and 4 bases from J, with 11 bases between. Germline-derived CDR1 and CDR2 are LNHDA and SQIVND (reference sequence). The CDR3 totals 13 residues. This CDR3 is CASSPQGADTQYF. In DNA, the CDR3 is TGTGCCAGTAGCCCGCAGGGCGCAGATACGCAGTATTTT.

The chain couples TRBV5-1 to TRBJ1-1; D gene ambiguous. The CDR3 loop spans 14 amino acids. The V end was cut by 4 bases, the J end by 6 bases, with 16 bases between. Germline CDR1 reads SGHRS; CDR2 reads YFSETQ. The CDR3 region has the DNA TGCGCCAGCAGCCCCGGATGGGAGATGGCTGAAGCTTTCTTT. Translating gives CASSPGWEMAEAFF.

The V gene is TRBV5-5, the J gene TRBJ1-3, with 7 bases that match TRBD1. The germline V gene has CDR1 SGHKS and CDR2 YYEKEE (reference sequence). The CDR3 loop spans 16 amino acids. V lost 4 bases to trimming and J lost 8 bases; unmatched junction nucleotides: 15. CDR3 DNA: TGTGCCAGCAGCACCTCTCCGGGACAGTCATTGTACACCATATATTTT. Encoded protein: CASSTSPGQSLYTIYF.

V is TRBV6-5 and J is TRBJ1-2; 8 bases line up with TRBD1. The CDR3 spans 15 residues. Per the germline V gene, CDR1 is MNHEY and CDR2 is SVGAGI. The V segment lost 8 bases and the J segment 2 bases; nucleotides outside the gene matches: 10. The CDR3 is CASRGQGASNYGYTF. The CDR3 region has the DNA TGTGCCAGCCGGGGGCAGGGGGCGAGCAACTATGGCTACACCTTC.

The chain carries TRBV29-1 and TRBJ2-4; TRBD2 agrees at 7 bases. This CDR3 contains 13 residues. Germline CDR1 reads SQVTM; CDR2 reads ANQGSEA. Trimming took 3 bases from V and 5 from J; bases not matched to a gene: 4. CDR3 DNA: TGCAGCGTTGAGAGGGCGGGAGAAAACATTCAGTACTTC. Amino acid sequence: CSVERAGENIQYF.

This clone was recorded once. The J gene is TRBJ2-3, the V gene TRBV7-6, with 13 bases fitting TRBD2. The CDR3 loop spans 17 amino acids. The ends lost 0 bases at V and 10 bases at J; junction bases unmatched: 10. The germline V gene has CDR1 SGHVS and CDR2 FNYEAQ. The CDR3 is CASSLAGLAGTLNAQYF. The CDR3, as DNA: TGTGCCAGCAGCTTAGCGGGACTAGCGGGGACATTAAACGCGCAGTATTTT.